This T cell receptor beta chain was identified in a study of cytomegalovirus exposure and HLA in healthy donors. The primer mix had 60 Vbeta and 13 Jbeta primers. Profiled with immunoSEQ multiplex PCR; TCRdb holds only in-frame clones, not every one. The table records 100,000 to 150,000 clones, roughly four fifths of them present only once. Though nominally healthy at sampling, donors likely had unrecorded immune exposures. Regarding the study as a whole: CMV serostatus was the sole immune exposure data available. A later analysis found most CMV-associated TCR beta chains apparently HLA-restricted.

As concerns this clone: Its antigen is currently unknown.

Input material: PBMCs. This TCR was sampled from a girl aged 2-10 years in good health and CMV-seronegative.

The CDR3: CASRRWTGDNQPQHF. CDR3 bases: TGTGCCAGTAGGCGATGGACAGGCGATAATCAGCCCCAGCATTTT. The V call is TRBV19, the J call TRBJ1-5; 7 bases fit TRBD1. Looked up from germline, CDR1 is LNHDA and CDR2 is SQIVND (reference sequence). J gave up 4 bases and V 6 bases, and 9 bases lay outside the gene matches. The CDR3 extends over 15 amino acids.